Reported below is one TCR beta chain. Its antigen is unidentified. The data stem from a study of beta chain features in type 1 diabetes. Study outcomes and limitations: Insertions were fewer and deletions more numerous at VDJ junctions in type 1 diabetes patients.

Germline V CDR1 and CDR2: SGHTA, FQGNSA. The ends were cut back, 6 bases at V and 2 bases at J, with 17 bases in the middle. CDR3 length: 15 amino acids. The study reverse transcribed the entire isolated RNA, so it sequenced expressed TCRB transcripts. Reads from naive, central memory and regulatory T cell samples averaged around 3.7 million. The table came from immunoSEQ multiplex PCR; TCRdb's copy has only in-frame clones and leaves some out. The sample shows a few hundred thousand clones, approximately 10% of them seen only once. The sequence came from a woman aged 30 to 39 in good health. This chain uses TRBV7-2 with TRBJ2-7, with D perhaps TRBD2 (5 bases). The material sequenced was naive CD4+ T cells from blood. The CDR3 here is CASSKPGSTAYEQYF. The CDR3, as DNA: TGTGCCAGCAGTAAACCGGGATCGACCGCCTACGAGCAGTACTTC.